Shown below are 16 T cell receptor beta chains from a single sample sequenced in a study of CXCR3-negative and CXCR3-positive naive CD8 T cells. 5' RACE with UMI labels generated the TRB cDNA libraries. TCRdb reprocessed the 5' RACE reads; each CDR3 protein has one entry and no DNA is given. This table lists 40,000 to 45,000 distinct CDR3 sequences. The material sequenced was memory CD8+ T cells from blood. These receptors were obtained from a human donor in good health. Some clones in this sample may be carry-over from other donors' samples.

The J gene is TRBJ1-1, the V gene TRBV6-5. The CDR3 extends over 14 amino acids. In germline, CDR1 is MNHEY, CDR2 SVGAGI. This chain's CDR3 is CASSYSGGNTEAFF.

The chain's CDR3 is CSARTGDQPQHF. The genes are TRBV20-1 and TRBJ1-5; absent DNA, TCRdb's TRBD1 call cannot be checked. CDR1 DFQATT and CDR2 SNEGSKA come from the germline V gene (reference sequence). The CDR3 runs 12 residues.

The chain is built from TRBV7-6 and TRBJ2-4; there is no DNA to check the TCRdb D call of TRBD2. CDR1 is SGHVS and CDR2 is FNYEAQ in the germline V gene. This CDR3 contains 14 residues. CDR3 region: CASSSEGPGDIQYF.

The chain joins TRBV6-4 to TRBJ2-3; TCRdb returns TRBD2, unconfirmable since there is no DNA. Germline CDR1 reads MRHNA; CDR2 reads SNTAGT. The CDR3 runs 16 residues. The CDR3 sequence is CASSERRTSDTDTQYF.

The rearrangement uses TRBV4-3 and TRBJ2-7. The CDR3 is 15 residues long. Germline V lookup: CDR1 LGHNA, CDR2 YSLEER. CDR3: CASSQELAGWYEQYF.

This chain joins TRBV7-9 and TRBJ2-7. The length of the CDR3 is 11 residues. The germline V gene encodes CDR1 SEHNR and CDR2 FQNEAQ (reference sequence). This CDR3 is CASSLNDEQYF. Using reference TRBV7-9 and TRBJ2-7 for the parts outside the CDR3, the full variable domain is DTGVSQNPRHKITKRGQNVTFRCDPISEHNRLYWYRQTLGQGPEFLTYFQNEAQLEKSRLLSDRFSAERPKGSFSTLEIQRTEQGDSAMYLCASSLNDEQYFGPGTRLTVT.

The CDR3 sequence is CSVEDRDGSYEQYF. The chain is built from TRBV29-1 and TRBJ2-7; the D gene TCRdb calls, TRBD1, cannot be checked with no DNA. The CDR3 sequence is 14 residues long. Germline values: CDR1 SQVTM, CDR2 ANQGSEA.

J is TRBJ2-1 and V is TRBV7-3; TCRdb gives TRBD2 as the D gene, but with no DNA this cannot be confirmed. The CDR3 has 16 amino acids. The germline CDR1 and CDR2 sequences are SGHTA and FQGTGA. CDR3 residues: CASSSSGTSGTNEQFF. Combining the CDR3 with reference TRBV7-3 and TRBJ2-1 gives the whole variable domain GAGVSQTPSNKVTEKGKYVELRCDPISGHTALYWYRQSLGQGPEFLIYFQGTGAADDSGLPNDRFFAVRPEGSVSTLKIQRTERGDSAVYLCASSSSGTSGTNEQFFGPGTRLTVL.

The rearrangement links TRBV3-1 to TRBJ2-7. The CDR3 is 12 amino acids. In germline, CDR1 is LGHDT, CDR2 YNNKEL (reference sequence). The chain's CDR3 is CASSRESYEQYF.

The chain joins TRBV15 to TRBJ1-5; TCRdb selects TRBD1, and the lack of DNA leaves this call unchecked. Germline V gives CDR1 LNHNV, CDR2 YYDKDF (reference sequence). This CDR3 region has 15 residues. CDR3 residues: CATSTNRDTNQPQHF.

The rearrangement uses TRBV29-1 and TRBJ2-7; TCRdb reports TRBD1, a call that lacks DNA to check it against. The V gene's germline CDR1 is SQVTM and CDR2 ANQGSEA. The CDR3 spans 12 residues. CDR3 loop: CSVIQGNYEQYF.

V gene TRBV29-1 combines with J gene TRBJ2-2; TCRdb indicates TRBD1, and absent DNA this call remains unverified. CDR1 and CDR2 from the germline V gene are SQVTM and ANQGSEA. The CDR3 spans 13 residues. This CDR3 is CSVEWAGSGELFF.

This chain joins TRBV5-1 and TRBJ1-1; TCRdb indicates TRBD1, and absent DNA this call remains unverified. Germline V gene data show CDR1 as SGHRS and CDR2 as YFSETQ. The CDR3 has 14 residues. CDR3 loop: CASSRTPGNHEAFF.

The CDR3 sequence: CATTPNRLAGSDEQFF. The chain is built from TRBV15 and TRBJ2-1; absent DNA, TCRdb's TRBD2 call cannot be checked. CDR1 LNHNV and CDR2 YYDKDF come from the germline V gene (reference sequence). This CDR3 is 16 amino acids long.

The chain has TRBV27 and TRBJ2-1; TCRdb's D call, TRBD2, is unchecked because there is no DNA. Germline loops: CDR1 MNHEY, CDR2 SMNVEV (reference sequence). There are 12 residues in the CDR3. The CDR3 protein is CASSSGLYEQFF.

The V call is TRBV21-1, the J call TRBJ1-2; TCRdb designates TRBD1, a call that cannot be tested without DNA. TRBV21-1 is tagged as a pseudogene. This CDR3 region has 17 residues. The CDR3 sequence: CASSKPTGWTVHYGYTF.